These 16 T cell receptor beta chains came from one sample sequenced in a study of tumor-infiltrating lymphocytes in primary liver carcinoma. Researchers generated TCR beta cDNA from about 530 ng of total RNA, relying on a constant-region primer. Generation of the TCR beta libraries relied on three nested multiplex PCR rounds using slightly modified ARM-PCR. With TRBV1-TRBV30 forward primers and a C-beta reverse primer, the first two PCR rounds were run for approximately 9 cycles each. TCRdb called the multiplex PCR reads again in MiXCR, with one record for every CDR3 protein. The sample holds hundreds of thousands of distinct CDR3 sequences, nearly 60% seen once. It was unsorted whole blood that yielded blood RNA, and germline DNA was also extracted. Sequenced material: peripheral blood. These receptors all come from a woman aged 25 to 39 with primary liver carcinoma and hepatitis B virus infection.

Details on this clonotype: In this CDR3 the conserved last residue, phenylalanine or tryptophan, is missing, so a read error is likely. The J gene is TRBJ2-1, the V gene TRBV6-6, with no clear D. V was trimmed by 0 bases and J by 6 bases, leaving 6 bases between them. The CDR3 spans 13 residues. Germline V gene lookup returns CDR1 MNHNY and CDR2 SVGAGI (reference sequence). CDR3 protein: CASSYSLGNEQFL. The CDR3 coding sequence is TGTGCCAGCAGTTACTCGCTGGGCAATGAGCAGTTCTTA.

This clonotype was observed once. V is TRBV11-2 and J is TRBJ2-1, with D unclear. CDR1 and CDR2 from the germline V gene are SGHAT and FQNNGV. The CDR3 runs 15 residues. The V end lost 4 bases, the J end lost 4 bases, and 14 bases lay between the germline ends. The CDR3: CASSSDPSGYNEQFF. The CDR3 nucleotides read TGTGCCAGCAGCTCAGACCCATCCGGGTACAATGAGCAGTTCTTC.

A word on this clonotype: A much larger clone differs from this one at a single base, so this may be a read error. The V gene is TRBV29-1, the J gene TRBJ2-1, with D perhaps matching TRBD1 or TRBD2 (5 bases each). The CDR3 sequence is 12 residues long. From germline, CDR1 is SQVTM and CDR2 ANQGSEA. Here the CDR3 reads CGLTSGTPEQFF. Here the CDR3 DNA reads TGCGGCCTAACGTCGGGGACGCCGGAGCAGTTCTTC.

This clonotype was picked up one time. The V and J genes are TRBV7-9 and TRBJ2-1; no clear D. The germline V gene has CDR1 SEHNR and CDR2 FQNEAQ (reference sequence). V lost 1 base, J lost 10 bases, and 8 bases lay in between. The CDR3 covers 12 residues. The CDR3 here is CASSLVSREQFF. The CDR3 DNA sequence: TGTGCCAGCAGCTTAGTTTCCCGAGAGCAGTTCTTC.

This clonotype showed up many times. The chain uses TRBV29-1 and TRBJ2-5; TRBD1 is a possible D gene (5 bases). The CDR3 covers 12 residues. Trimming cost V 5 bases and J 5 bases, with 12 bases left between them. Per germline, CDR1 SQVTM and CDR2 ANQGSEA. CDR3 protein: CSVQTAVETQYF. The DNA of the CDR3 is TGCAGCGTTCAGACAGCCGTGGAGACCCAGTACTTC.

The V gene is TRBV25-1, the J gene TRBJ1-1; D is ambiguous. V was pared by 1 base and J by 4 bases, with 4 bases between. The germline gives CDR1 MGHDK, CDR2 SYGVNS. The CDR3 covers 12 residues. CDR3 sequence reads: CASSELSTEAFF. The CDR3, as DNA: TGTGCCAGCAGTGAATTAAGCACTGAAGCTTTCTTT.

This chain links TRBV7-9 with TRBJ2-2; 7 bases fit TRBD1. Germline-derived CDR1 and CDR2 are SEHNR and FQNEAQ (reference sequence). This CDR3 region has 14 residues. The V and J ends lost 6 bases and 0 bases, in that order; junction bases with no gene match: 1. The CDR3 spells CASRGQSNTGELFF. CDR3 in DNA: TGTGCCAGCAGGGGACAGTCGAACACCGGGGAGCTGTTTTTT. The variable domain in full, completed from reference TRBV7-9 and TRBJ2-2, reads DTGVSQNPRHKITKRGQNVTFRCDPISEHNRLYWYRQTLGQGPEFLTYFQNEAQLEKSRLLSDRFSAERPKGSFSTLEIQRTEQGDSAMYLCASRGQSNTGELFFGEGSRLTVL.

This clonotype has at least ten counts. The CDR3 sequence: CASSYSIGSGRLTDTQYF. The DNA for the CDR3 is TGTGCCAGCAGTTACTCGATTGGGAGCGGGAGACTCACGGATACGCAGTATTTT. This sequence joins TRBV6-6 and TRBJ2-3; 8 nucleotides match TRBD2. The V gene end was trimmed by 0 bases and the J gene end by 6 bases; junction bases not matched to a gene: 14. In germline, CDR1 is MNHNY, CDR2 SVGAGI (reference sequence). This CDR3 is 18 amino acids long.

This clonotype was counted many times. The rearrangement links TRBV12-5 to TRBJ1-1; the D is unclear. The CDR3 has 15 residues. The ends were cut back, 0 bases at V and 0 bases at J, with 8 bases in the middle. Germline V gene data show CDR1 as LGHNT and CDR2 as FRNRAP. The CDR3 bases are TGTGCTAGTGGTTTGGTCGGGCCACTGAACACTGAAGCTTTCTTT. It translates to CASGLVGPLNTEAFF.

As for this clonotype: This may be a read error: a much more frequent sequence differs by one nucleotide. The V call is TRBV11-2, the J call TRBJ2-1, with 9 bases aligning to TRBD2. The CDR3 covers 21 residues. Unmatched junction bases numbered 27, after V lost 7 bases and J lost 5 bases. The germline gives CDR1 SGHAT, CDR2 FQNNGV. Written as DNA, the CDR3 is TGTGCCAGCACCACACCCATGGGGGGGGCGCCGGGACTAGCTGGAGACAATGAGCAGTTCTTC. Translated, it gives CASTTPMGGAPGLAGDNEQFF.

The chain is built from TRBV11-2 and TRBJ2-3, with D possibly called TRBD1 or TRBD2 (5 bases each). Germline CDR1 reads SGHAT; CDR2 reads FQNNGV. The CDR3 loop spans 15 amino acids. V dropped 5 bases and J dropped 5 bases, with 17 bases sitting between them. The CDR3 here is CASSARLGDEDTQYF. The CDR3 DNA sequence: TGTGCCAGCAGCGCTCGGTTGGGGGATGAAGATACGCAGTATTTT.

To note about this clonotype: A much larger clone sits a single nucleotide away, making a read error possible. V usage is TRBV28 and J usage is TRBJ2-2, with D perhaps TRBD2 (5 bases). CDR1 MDHEN and CDR2 SYDVKM come from the germline V gene. This CDR3 region has 17 residues. V lost 4 bases to trimming and J lost 3 bases, with 18 bases between them. The CDR3 sequence is CASSSLGSAGDTGELFF. The CDR3 DNA reads TGTGCCAGCAGTTCCCTTGGGTCGGCCGGGGACACCGGGGAGCTGTTTTTT.

This clonotype was observed at least ten times. The rearrangement joins TRBV4-3 to TRBJ1-2; D uncertain. V was shortened by 0 bases and J by 13 bases, with 21 bases between the two germline ends. The germline gives CDR1 LGHNA, CDR2 YSLEER. The CDR3 spans 15 residues. The CDR3 DNA reads as TGCGCCAGCAGCCAAGAGTTAAAAAAACTCCTCATTGGCACCTTC. Translated, it gives CASSQELKKLLIGTF.

This clonotype was observed a handful of times. The chain is built from TRBV5-4 and TRBJ2-7; 7 bases agree with TRBD2. The V and J ends lost 0 bases and 1 base, in that order; junction bases with no gene match: 4. The CDR3 extends over 15 amino acids. Looked up from germline, CDR1 is SGHNT and CDR2 is YYREEE (reference sequence). CDR3: CASSLETSKSYEQYF. The CDR3 bases are TGTGCCAGCAGCTTGGAGACTAGCAAGTCCTACGAGCAGTACTTC.

The sample holds many counts of this clonotype. The chain uses TRBV11-2 and TRBJ1-5; 7 nucleotides match TRBD1. Germline V CDR1 and CDR2: SGHAT, FQNNGV. CDR3 length equals 15 residues. V dropped 3 bases and J dropped 5; count of bases not matched to a gene: 7. The CDR3 region has the DNA TGTGCCAGCAGCTTGAGTGCCAGGGGGGATCAGCCCCAGCATTTT. Translated: CASSLSARGDQPQHF.

To note about this clonotype: The junction departs from the called germline gene at one end, perhaps through a read error. J is TRBJ1-1 and V is TRBV6-5, with a weak D call TRBD1 (6 bases). Germline V lookup: CDR1 MNHEY, CDR2 SVGAGI. The CDR3 runs to 13 residues. The DNA of the CDR3 is TGTGCCAACAGTTACGGGGGCTACACTGAAGCTTTCTTT. Translation gives CANSYGGYTEAFF.